These 16 T cell receptor beta chains came from one sample sequenced in a study of cytomegalovirus exposure and HLA in healthy donors. Both 60 Vbeta primers and 13 Jbeta primers went into the PCR. Repertoires were generated with immunoSEQ multiplex PCR, while TCRdb's copy carries only in-frame clones and drops some. The profile shows roughly 160,000 clones, around 76% of them singletons. The sequenced sample was PBMCs. The receptor set was obtained from a man in his sixties in good health and CMV-seronegative.

J is TRBJ2-7 and V is TRBV4-3; D is unresolved. Trimming removed 0 bases at V and 3 bases at J, with 9 bases between. This CDR3 spans 14 amino acids. Germline V CDR1 and CDR2: LGHNA, YSLEER. CDR3 DNA: TGCGCCAGCAGCCAAGATAGGCTAGTCTACGAGCAGTACTTC. Translating it yields CASSQDRLVYEQYF.

V usage is TRBV7-9 and J usage is TRBJ2-7; possible D gene TRBD2, 5 bases. The length of the CDR3 is 14 residues. Trimming took 3 bases from V and 5 from J, leaving 14 bases between them. Germline V gene lookup returns CDR1 SEHNR and CDR2 FQNEAQ (reference sequence). CDR3 loop: CASSFLLAFHEQYF. In DNA form, the CDR3 reads TGTGCCAGCAGCTTCCTATTAGCGTTTCACGAGCAGTACTTC.

J is TRBJ1-1 and V is TRBV11-3; 8 bases are a match to TRBD1. Trimming took 5 bases from V and 5 from J; bases not matched to a gene: 7. Germline assignment: CDR1 SGHNT and CDR2 YENEEA. The CDR3 totals 14 residues. The CDR3 DNA reads as TGTGCCAGCAGCACAGGACAGGGTCCGACTGAAGCTTTCTTT. This codes for CASSTGQGPTEAFF.

V is TRBV5-1 and J is TRBJ2-1; D is possibly TRBD1 (6 bases). CDR1 SGHRS and CDR2 YFSETQ come from the germline V gene. Deletions cut 0 bases from V and 7 bases from J, with 17 bases between. CDR3 length equals 16 residues. The chain's CDR3 is CASSLVLGQSENEQFF. CDR3 DNA sequence: TGCGCCAGCAGCTTGGTTCTGGGACAATCAGAGAATGAGCAGTTCTTC.

This clone has just one count. One end of the junction is discordant with germline, which a read error may explain. The rearrangement joins TRBV7-9 to TRBJ1-3; 7 bases match TRBD1. This CDR3 contains 18 residues. From germline, CDR1 is SEHNR and CDR2 FQNEAQ (reference sequence). The CDR3 DNA follows: TGTTCCAGCAGCTTAGTAACAGGGGCCATACTCTCTGGAAACACCATATATTTT. Amino acids: CSSSLVTGAILSGNTIYF.

This clone was observed once. DNA for the CDR3: TGTGCCAGCAGTTACCCAGGGGCGAGAGAGCAGTTCTTC. Translated: CASSYPGAREQFF. The chain is built from TRBV6-5 and TRBJ2-1; maybe TRBD1 (6 bases). Germline V CDR1 and CDR2: MNHEY, SVGAGI. Trimming took 2 bases from V and 10 from J, leaving 12 bases between them. The CDR3 length is 13 residues.

The V and J genes are TRBV21-1 and TRBJ2-2; the table's D call, TRBD2, was not checked against the DNA. TRBV21-1 is reported as a pseudogene. The length of the CDR3 is 19 residues. CDR3 loop: CATEQGLAGGGTNTGELFF. CDR3 bases: TGTGCCACCGAGCAGGGGCTAGCGGGGGGGGGCACGAACACCGGGGAGCTGTTTTTT.

The chain is built from TRBV7-9 and TRBJ1-1, with D tentatively TRBD1 (5 bases). The CDR3 loop spans 14 amino acids. Trimming stripped 4 bases from V and 9 bases from J, with 18 bases between. Germline lookup yields CDR1 SEHNR and CDR2 FQNEAQ (reference sequence). CDR3 in amino acids: CASSSWGGVGKAFF. CDR3 in DNA: TGTGCCAGCAGCTCATGGGGGGGAGTAGGAAAAGCTTTCTTT. Full variable domain (remainder filled in from reference TRBV7-9 and TRBJ1-1): DTGVSQNPRHKITKRGQNVTFRCDPISEHNRLYWYRQTLGQGPEFLTYFQNEAQLEKSRLLSDRFSAERPKGSFSTLEIQRTEQGDSAMYLCASSSWGGVGKAFFGQGTRLTVV.

The chain links TRBV27 to TRBJ2-3; 8 bases map to TRBD1. The CDR3 has 16 amino acids. Germline loops: CDR1 MNHEY, CDR2 SMNVEV (reference sequence). V shed 5 bases, J shed 0 bases, and the junction held 7 bases outside the gene matches. In nucleotides, the CDR3 is TGTGCCAGCAGTGTGACAGGGGCTACTAGCACAGATACGCAGTATTTT. It codes for CASSVTGATSTDTQYF.

V gene TRBV19 combines with J gene TRBJ1-5, with D perhaps TRBD1 (5 bases). Trimming took off 4 bases at V and 7 bases at J, with 11 bases between the two ends. Germline CDR1 LNHDA, CDR2 SQIVND (reference sequence). CDR3 length: 13 residues. CDR3 sequence: CASSRAKGQPQHF. The DNA for the CDR3 is TGTGCCAGTAGTAGAGCGAAGGGGCAGCCCCAGCATTTT.

The chain uses TRBV7-2 and TRBJ1-3; tentative D call: TRBD1 (5 bases). The CDR3 has 14 amino acids. V was cut by 4 bases and J by 3 bases, with 10 bases left in between. Germline V CDR1 and CDR2: SGHTA, FQGNSA. CDR3 bases: TGTGCCAGCAGCTCAGGGATAGGTGGAAACACCATATATTTT. Translating it yields CASSSGIGGNTIYF.

This clone was seen once. The chain is built from TRBV30 and TRBJ2-1; 8 nucleotides match TRBD2. Germline V gives CDR1 GTSNPN, CDR2 SVGIG (reference sequence). CDR3 length: 13 residues. V was pared by 4 bases and J by 8 bases, with 7 bases of the junction left unmatched. CDR3 DNA: TGTGCCTGGACGGGTAGCGGGAAGGATGAGCAGTTCTTC. Translation: CAWTGSGKDEQFF.

In nucleotides, the CDR3 is TGTGCCAGCAGTCTCGACAGGGTCCTCTATGGCTACACCTTC. It translates to CASSLDRVLYGYTF. The chain uses TRBV5-6 and TRBJ1-2; 7 positions match TRBD1. In germline, CDR1 is SGHDT, CDR2 YYEEEE. V was clipped by 5 bases and J by 4 bases; unmatched bases: 8. The length of the CDR3 is 14 residues.

The rearrangement links TRBV10-3 to TRBJ2-7; maybe TRBD2 (6 bases). Trimming removed 6 bases at V and 2 bases at J, with 14 bases between. Germline lookup yields CDR1 ENHRY and CDR2 SYGVKD. The CDR3 totals 14 residues. This CDR3 reads CAIRAGLDAYEQYF. In nucleotides, the CDR3 is TGTGCCATCAGGGCGGGACTTGACGCCTACGAGCAGTACTTC.

This chain links TRBV11-2 with TRBJ2-1, with 7 bases matching TRBD2. CDR3 length equals 14 residues. Germline V gene data show CDR1 as SGHAT and CDR2 as FQNNGV. Trimming cost V 1 base and J 7 bases; bases outside gene matches: 4. The CDR3 loop is CASSLALGGNEQFF. CDR3 bases: TGTGCCAGCAGCTTAGCCCTGGGGGGGAATGAGCAGTTCTTC.

This sequence joins TRBV7-2 and TRBJ2-5; 7 positions match TRBD2. The CDR3 loop spans 15 amino acids. Germline V lookup: CDR1 SGHTA, CDR2 FQGNSA. The J segment lost 0 bases and the V segment lost 2 bases, leaving 3 bases of the junction unmatched. In nucleotides, the CDR3 is TGTGCCAGCAGCTTACAGCGGGGCTACCAAGAGACCCAGTACTTC. Translation: CASSLQRGYQETQYF.